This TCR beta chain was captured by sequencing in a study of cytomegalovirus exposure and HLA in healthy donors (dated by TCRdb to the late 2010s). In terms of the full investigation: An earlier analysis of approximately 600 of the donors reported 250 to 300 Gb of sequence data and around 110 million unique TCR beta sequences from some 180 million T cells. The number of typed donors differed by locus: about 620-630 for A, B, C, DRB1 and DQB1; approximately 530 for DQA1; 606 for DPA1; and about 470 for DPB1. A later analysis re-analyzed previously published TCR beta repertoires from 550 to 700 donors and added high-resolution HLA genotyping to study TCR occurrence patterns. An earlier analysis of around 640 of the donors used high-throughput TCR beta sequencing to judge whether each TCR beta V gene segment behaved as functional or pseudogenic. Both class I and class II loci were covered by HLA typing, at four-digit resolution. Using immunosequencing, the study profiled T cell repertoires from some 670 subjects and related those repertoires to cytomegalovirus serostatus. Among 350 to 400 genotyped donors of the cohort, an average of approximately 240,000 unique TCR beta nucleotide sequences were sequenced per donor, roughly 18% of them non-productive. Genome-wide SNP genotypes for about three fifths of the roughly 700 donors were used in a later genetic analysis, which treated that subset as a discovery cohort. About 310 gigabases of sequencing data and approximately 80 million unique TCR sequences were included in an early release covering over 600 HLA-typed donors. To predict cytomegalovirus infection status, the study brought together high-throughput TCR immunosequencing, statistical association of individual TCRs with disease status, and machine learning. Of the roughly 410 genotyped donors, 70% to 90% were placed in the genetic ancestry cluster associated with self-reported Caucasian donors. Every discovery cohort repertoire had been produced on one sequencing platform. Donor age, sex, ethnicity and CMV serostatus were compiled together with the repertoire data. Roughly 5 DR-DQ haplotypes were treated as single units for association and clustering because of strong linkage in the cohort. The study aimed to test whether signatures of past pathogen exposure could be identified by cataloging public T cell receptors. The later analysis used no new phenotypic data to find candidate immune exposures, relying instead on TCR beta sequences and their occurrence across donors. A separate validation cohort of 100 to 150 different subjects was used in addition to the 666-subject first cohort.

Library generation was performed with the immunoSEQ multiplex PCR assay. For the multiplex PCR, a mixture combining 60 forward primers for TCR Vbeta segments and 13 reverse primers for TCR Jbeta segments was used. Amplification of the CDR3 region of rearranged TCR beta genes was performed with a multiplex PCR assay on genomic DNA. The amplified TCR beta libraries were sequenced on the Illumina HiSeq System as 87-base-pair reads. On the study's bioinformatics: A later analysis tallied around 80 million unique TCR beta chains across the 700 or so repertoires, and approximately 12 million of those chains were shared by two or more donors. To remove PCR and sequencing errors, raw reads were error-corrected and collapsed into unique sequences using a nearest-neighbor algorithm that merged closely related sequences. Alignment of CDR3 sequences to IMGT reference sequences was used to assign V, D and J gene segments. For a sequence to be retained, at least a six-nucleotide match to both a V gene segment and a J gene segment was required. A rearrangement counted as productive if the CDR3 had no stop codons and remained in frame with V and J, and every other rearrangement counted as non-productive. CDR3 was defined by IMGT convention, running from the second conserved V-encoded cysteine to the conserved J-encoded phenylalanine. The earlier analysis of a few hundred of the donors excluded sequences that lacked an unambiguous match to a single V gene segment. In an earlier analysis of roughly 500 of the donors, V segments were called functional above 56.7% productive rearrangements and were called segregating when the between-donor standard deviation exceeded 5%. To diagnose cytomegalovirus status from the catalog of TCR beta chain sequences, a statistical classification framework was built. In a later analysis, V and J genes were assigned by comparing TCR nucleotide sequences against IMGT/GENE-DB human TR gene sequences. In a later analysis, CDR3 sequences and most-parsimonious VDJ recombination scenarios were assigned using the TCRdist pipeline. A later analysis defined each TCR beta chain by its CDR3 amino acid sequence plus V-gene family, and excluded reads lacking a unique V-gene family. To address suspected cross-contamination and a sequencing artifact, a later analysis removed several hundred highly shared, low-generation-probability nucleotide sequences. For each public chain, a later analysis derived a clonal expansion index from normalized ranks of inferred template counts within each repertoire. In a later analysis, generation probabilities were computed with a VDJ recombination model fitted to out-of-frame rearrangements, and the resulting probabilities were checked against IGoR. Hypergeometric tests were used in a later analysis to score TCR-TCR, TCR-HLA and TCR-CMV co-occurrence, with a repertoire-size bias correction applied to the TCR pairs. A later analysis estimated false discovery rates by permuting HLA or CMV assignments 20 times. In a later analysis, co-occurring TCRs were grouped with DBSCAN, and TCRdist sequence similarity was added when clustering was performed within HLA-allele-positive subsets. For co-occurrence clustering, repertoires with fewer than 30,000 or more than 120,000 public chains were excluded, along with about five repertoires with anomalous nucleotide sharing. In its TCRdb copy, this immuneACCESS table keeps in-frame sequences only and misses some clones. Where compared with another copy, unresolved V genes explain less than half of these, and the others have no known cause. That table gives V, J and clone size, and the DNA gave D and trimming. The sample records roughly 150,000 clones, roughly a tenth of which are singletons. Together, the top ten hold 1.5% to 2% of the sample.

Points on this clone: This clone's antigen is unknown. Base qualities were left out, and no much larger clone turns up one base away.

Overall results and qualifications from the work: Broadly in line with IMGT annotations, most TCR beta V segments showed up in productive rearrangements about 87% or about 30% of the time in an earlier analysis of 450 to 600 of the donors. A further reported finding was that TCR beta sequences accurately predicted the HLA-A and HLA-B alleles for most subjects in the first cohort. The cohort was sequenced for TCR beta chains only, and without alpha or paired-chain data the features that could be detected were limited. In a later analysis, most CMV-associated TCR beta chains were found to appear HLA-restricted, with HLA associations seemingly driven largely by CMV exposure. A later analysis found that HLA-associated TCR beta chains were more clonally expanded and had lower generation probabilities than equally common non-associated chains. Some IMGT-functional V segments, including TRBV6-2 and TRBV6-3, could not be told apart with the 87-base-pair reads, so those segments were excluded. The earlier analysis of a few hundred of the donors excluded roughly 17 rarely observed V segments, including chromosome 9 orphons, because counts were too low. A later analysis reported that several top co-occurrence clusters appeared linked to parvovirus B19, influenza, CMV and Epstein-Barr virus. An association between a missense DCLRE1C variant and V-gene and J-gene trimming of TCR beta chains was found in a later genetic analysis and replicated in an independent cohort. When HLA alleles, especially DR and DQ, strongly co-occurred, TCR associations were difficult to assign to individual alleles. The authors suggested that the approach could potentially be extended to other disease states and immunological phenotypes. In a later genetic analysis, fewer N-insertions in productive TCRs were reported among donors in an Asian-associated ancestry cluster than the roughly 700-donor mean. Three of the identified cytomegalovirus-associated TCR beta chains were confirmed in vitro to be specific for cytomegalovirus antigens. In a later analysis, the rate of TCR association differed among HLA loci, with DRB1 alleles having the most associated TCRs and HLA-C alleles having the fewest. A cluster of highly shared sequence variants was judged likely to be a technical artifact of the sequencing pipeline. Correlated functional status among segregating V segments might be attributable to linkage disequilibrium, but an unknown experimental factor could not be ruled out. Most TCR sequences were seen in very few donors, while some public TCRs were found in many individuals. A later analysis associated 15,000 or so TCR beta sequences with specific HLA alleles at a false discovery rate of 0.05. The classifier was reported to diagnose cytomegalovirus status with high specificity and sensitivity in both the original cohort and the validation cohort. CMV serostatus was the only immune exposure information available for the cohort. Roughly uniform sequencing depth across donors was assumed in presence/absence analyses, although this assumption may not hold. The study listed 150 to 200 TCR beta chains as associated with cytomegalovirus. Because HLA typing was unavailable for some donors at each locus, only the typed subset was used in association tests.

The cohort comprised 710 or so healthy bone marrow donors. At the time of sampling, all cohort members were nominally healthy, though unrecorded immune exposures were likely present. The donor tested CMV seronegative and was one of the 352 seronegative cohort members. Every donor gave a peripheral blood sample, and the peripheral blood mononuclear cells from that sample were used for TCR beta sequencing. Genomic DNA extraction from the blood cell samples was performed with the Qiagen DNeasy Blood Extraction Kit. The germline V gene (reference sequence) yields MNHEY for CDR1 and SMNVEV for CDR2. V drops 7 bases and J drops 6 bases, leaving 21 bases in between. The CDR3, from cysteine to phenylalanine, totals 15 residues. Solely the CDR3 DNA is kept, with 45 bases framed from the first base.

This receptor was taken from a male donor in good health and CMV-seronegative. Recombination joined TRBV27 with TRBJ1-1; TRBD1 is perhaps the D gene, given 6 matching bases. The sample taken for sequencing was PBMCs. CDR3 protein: CASNPRGPGNPEAFF. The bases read TGTGCCAGCAACCCCAGGGGCCCGGGCAATCCTGAAGCTTTCTTT.